The count of the clone carrying this T cell receptor (beta chain) is one. Its target is unknown. J lost 0 bases, V lost 2 bases, and 4 bases had no gene match. Germline V gene lookup returns CDR1 MGHRA and CDR2 YSYEKL. This CDR3 comprises 15 residues. The record originates from a study of cytomegalovirus exposure and HLA in healthy donors. General observations from the study: Presence/absence analyses assumed roughly uniform sequencing depth across donors.

PCR was performed using 60 Vbeta and 13 Jbeta primers. Clones were sequenced by immunoSEQ multiplex PCR, and TCRdb holds only the in-frame ones, with some missing. The sample consists of 200,000 or so clones, approximately 84% of them appearing once. Input material: PBMCs. The chain is built from TRBV4-1 and TRBJ2-7, with 7 bases aligning to TRBD1. This TCR was sampled from a boy younger than 18 in good health and CMV-seronegative. Here the CDR3 DNA reads TGCGCCAGCAGCCAACCGGGACAGAGCTCCTACGAGCAGTACTTC. It translates to CASSQPGQSSYEQYF.